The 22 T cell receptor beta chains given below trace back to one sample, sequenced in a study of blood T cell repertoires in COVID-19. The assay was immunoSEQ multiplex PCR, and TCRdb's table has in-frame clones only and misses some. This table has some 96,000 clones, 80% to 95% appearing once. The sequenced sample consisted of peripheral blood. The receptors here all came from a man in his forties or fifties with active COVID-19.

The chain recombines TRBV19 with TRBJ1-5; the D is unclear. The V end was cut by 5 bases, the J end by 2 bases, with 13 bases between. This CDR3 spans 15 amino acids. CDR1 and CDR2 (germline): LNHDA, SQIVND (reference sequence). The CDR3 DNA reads TGTGCCAGTAGTGCAATCGGGTCGGGCAATCAGCCCCAGCATTTT. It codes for CASSAIGSGNQPQHF.

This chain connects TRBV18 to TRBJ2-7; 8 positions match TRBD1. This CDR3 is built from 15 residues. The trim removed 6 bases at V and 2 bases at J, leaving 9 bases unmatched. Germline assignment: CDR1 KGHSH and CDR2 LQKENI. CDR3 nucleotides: TGTGCCAGCTCTCGAGGGACAGGCGCCACCTACGAGCAGTACTTC. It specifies CASSRGTGATYEQYF.

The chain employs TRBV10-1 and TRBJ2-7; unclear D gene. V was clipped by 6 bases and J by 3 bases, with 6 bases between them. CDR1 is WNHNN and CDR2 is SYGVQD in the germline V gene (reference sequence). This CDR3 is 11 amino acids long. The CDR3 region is CASRQNYEQYV. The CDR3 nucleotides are TGCGCCAGCAGACAGAACTACGAGCAGTACGTC.

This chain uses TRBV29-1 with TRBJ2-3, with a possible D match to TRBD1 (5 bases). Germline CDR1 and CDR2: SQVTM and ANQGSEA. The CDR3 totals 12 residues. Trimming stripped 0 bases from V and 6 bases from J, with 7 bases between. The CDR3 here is CSVEDPGDTQYF. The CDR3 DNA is TGCAGCGTTGAAGATCCAGGGGATACGCAGTATTTT.

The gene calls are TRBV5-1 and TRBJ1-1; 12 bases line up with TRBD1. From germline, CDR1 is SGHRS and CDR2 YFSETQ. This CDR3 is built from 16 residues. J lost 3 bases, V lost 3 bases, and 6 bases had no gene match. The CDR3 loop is CASSSPGQGADTEAFF. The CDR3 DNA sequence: TGCGCCAGCAGCTCCCCGGGACAGGGGGCTGACACTGAAGCTTTCTTT.

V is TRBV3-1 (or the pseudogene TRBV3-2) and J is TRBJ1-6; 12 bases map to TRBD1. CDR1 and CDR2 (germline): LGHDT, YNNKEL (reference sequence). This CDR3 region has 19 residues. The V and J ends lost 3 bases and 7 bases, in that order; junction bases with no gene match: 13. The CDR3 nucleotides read TGTGCCAGCAGCCATTCGAAGTCGGGACAGGGGGCGTTGAATTCACCCCTCCACTTT. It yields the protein CASSHSKSGQGALNSPLHF.

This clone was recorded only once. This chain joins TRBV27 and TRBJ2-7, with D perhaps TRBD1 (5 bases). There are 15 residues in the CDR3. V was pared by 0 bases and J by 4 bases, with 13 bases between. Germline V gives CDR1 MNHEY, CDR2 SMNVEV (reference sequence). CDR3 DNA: TGTGCCAGCAGTTTATCGCCAGGGTCCGCGTACGAGCAGTACTTC. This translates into CASSLSPGSAYEQYF.

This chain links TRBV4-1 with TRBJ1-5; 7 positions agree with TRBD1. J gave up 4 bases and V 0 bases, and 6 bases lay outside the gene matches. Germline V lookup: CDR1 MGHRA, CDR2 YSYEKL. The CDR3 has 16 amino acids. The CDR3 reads CASSQDRGQLNQPQHF. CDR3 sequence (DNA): TGCGCCAGCAGCCAAGATAGGGGACAGTTGAATCAGCCCCAGCATTTT.

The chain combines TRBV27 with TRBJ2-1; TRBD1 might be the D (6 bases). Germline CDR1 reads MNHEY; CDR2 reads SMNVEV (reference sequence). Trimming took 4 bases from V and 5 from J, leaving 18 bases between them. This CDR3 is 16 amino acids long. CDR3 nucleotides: TGTGCCAGCAGTTCCTCTACAGCACAGGGCAACAATGAGCAGTTCTTC. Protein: CASSSSTAQGNNEQFF.

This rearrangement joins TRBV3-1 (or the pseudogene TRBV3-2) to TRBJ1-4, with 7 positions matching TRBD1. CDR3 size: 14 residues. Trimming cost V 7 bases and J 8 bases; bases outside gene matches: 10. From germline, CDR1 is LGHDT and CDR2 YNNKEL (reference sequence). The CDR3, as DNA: TGTGCCAGCACCGCCGGGACAGCGAGCGAAAAACTGTTTTTT. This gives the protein CASTAGTASEKLFF.

The CDR3 sequence: CASSLEGLAGGDEQFF. Written as DNA, the CDR3 is TGTGCCAGCAGCTTAGAGGGGCTAGCGGGAGGGGATGAGCAGTTCTTC. This rearrangement joins TRBV7-2 to TRBJ2-1, with TRBD2 matching 12 bases. The CDR3 consists of 16 residues. Germline CDR1 reads SGHTA; CDR2 reads FQGNSA. The V gene end was trimmed by 1 base and the J gene end by 8 bases; junction bases not matched to a gene: 6. Drawing the rest from reference TRBV7-2 and TRBJ2-1, the complete variable domain is GAGVSQSPSNKVTEKGKDVELRCDPISGHTALYWYRQSLGQGLEFLIYFQGNSAPDKSGLPSDRFSAERTGGSVSTLTIQRTQQEDSAVYLCASSLEGLAGGDEQFFGPGTRLTVL.

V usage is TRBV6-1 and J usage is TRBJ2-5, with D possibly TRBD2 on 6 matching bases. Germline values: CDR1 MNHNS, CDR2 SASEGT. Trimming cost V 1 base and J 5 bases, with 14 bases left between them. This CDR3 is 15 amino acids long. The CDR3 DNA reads TGTGCCAGCAGTGAAGGGAGGGGTTGGAGGGAGACCCAGTACTTC. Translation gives CASSEGRGWRETQYF.

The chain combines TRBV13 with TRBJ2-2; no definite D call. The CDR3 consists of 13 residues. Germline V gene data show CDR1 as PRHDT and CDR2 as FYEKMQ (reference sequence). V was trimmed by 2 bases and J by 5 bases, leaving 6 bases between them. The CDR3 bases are TGTGCCAGCAGCTTACACGGTACCGGGGAGCTGTTTTTT. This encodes CASSLHGTGELFF.

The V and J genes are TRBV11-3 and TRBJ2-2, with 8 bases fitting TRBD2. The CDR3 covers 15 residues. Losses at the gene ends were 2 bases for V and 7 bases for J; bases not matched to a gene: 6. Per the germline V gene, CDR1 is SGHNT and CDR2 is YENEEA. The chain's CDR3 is CASSLTRLAYGELFF. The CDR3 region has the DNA TGTGCCAGCAGCTTAACGAGACTAGCGTACGGGGAGCTGTTTTTT.

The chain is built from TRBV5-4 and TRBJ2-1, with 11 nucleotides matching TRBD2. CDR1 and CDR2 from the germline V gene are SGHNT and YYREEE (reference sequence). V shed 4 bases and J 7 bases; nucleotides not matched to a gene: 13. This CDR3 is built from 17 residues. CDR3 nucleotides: TGTGCCAGCAGCACTACCACTTTAGCGGGAGGGCCAAATGAGCAGTTCTTC. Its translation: CASSTTTLAGGPNEQFF.

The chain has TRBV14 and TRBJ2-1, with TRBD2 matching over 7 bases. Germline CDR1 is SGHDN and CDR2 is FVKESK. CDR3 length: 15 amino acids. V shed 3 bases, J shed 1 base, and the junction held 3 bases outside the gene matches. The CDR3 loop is CASSHGLVSYNEQFF. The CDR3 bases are TGTGCCAGCAGCCACGGACTAGTATCCTACAATGAGCAGTTCTTC.

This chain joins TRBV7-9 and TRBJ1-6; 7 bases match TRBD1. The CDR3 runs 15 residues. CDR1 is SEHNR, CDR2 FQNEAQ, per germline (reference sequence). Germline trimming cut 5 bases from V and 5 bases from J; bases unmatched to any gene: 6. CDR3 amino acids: CASSVGDRDNSPLHF. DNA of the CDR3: TGTGCCAGCAGCGTGGGGGACAGAGATAATTCACCCCTCCACTTT.

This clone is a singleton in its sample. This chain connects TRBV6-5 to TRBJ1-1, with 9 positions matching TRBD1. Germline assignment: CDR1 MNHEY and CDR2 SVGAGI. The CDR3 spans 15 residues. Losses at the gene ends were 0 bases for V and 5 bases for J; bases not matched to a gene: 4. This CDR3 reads CASSYSGTGWTEAFF. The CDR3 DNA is TGTGCCAGCAGTTACTCCGGGACAGGGTGGACTGAAGCTTTCTTT.

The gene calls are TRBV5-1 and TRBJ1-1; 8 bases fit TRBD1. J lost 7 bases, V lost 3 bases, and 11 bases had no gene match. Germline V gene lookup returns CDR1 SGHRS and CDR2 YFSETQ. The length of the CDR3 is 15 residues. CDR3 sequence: CASSSALTGVGEAFF. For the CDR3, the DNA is TGCGCCAGCAGCTCAGCTTTGACAGGGGTGGGTGAAGCTTTCTTT. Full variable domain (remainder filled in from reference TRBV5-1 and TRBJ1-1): KAGVTQTPRYLIKTRGQQVTLSCSPISGHRSVSWYQQTPGQGLQFLFEYFSETQRNKGNFPGRFSGRQFSNSRSEMNVSTLELGDSALYLCASSSALTGVGEAFFGQGTRLTVV.

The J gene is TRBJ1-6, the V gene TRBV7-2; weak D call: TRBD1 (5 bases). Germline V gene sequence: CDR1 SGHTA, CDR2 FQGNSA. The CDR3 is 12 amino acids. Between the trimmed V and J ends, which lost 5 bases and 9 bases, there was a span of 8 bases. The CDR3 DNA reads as TGTGCCAGCAGCGTCAGGGTTTCACCCCTCCACTTT. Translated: CASSVRVSPLHF.

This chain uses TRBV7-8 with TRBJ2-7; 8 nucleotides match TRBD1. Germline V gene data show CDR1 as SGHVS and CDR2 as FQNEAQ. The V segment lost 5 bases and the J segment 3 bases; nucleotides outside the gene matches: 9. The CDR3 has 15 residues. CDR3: CASSAGQGRGYEQYF. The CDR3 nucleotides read TGTGCCAGCAGCGCTGGACAGGGTAGGGGCTACGAGCAGTACTTC.

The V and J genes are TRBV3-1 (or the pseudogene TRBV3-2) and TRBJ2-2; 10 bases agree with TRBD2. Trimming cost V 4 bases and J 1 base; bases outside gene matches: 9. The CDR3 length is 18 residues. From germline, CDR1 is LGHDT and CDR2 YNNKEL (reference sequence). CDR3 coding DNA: TGTGCCAGCAGCCGACGGCTAGCGGGGGCCCAGAACACCGGGGAGCTGTTTTTT. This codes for CASSRRLAGAQNTGELFF.